The 28 T cell receptor beta chains below were found in one sample sequenced in a study of cytomegalovirus exposure and HLA in healthy donors. Both 60 Vbeta primers and 13 Jbeta primers went into the PCR. Measured with immunoSEQ multiplex PCR; TCRdb has only the in-frame clones, and not every one. The table records 100,000 to 150,000 clones, roughly 80% of them present only once. Sequencing used PBMCs. These receptors were taken from a woman aged 40 to 49 in good health and CMV-seronegative.

The rearrangement joins TRBV27 to TRBJ1-5, with D perhaps TRBD1 (6 bases). V lost 6 bases, J lost 5 bases, and 17 bases lay in between. CDR1 MNHEY and CDR2 SMNVEV come from the germline V gene (reference sequence). This CDR3 spans 15 amino acids. The CDR3 region is CASSPAGRGDQPQHF. CDR3 nucleotide sequence: TGTGCCAGCAGCCCCGCAGGGAGGGGGGATCAGCCCCAGCATTTT.

The chain recombines TRBV2 with TRBJ1-5; the match to TRBD1 covers 9 bases. Germline assignment: CDR1 SNHLY and CDR2 FYNNEI. J lost 4 bases, V lost 6 bases, and 4 bases had no gene match. The CDR3 has 14 amino acids. In DNA, the CDR3 is TGTGCCAGCAGCCAGGACAGGGGAAATCAGCCCCAGCATTTT. This translates into CASSQDRGNQPQHF.

As to this clone: The junction differs from germline at one of its ends, possibly a read error. The CDR3 region has the DNA TGTTCCAGCAGCCCAACCCCGCCGGTGAATTCCTACGAGCAGTACTTC. It yields the protein CSSSPTPPVNSYEQYF. This chain connects TRBV7-9 to TRBJ2-7; the D is unclear. This CDR3 is 16 amino acids long. Germline V lookup: CDR1 SEHNR, CDR2 FQNEAQ (reference sequence).

The V and J genes are TRBV19 and TRBJ1-4, with D tentatively TRBD1 (5 bases). V lost 6 bases to trimming and J lost 6 bases, with 14 bases between them. CDR3 length equals 14 residues. Germline V gene data show CDR1 as LNHDA and CDR2 as SQIVND (reference sequence). CDR3 in DNA: TGTGCCAGTAGCGGGGACTTTAGCGATGAAAAACTGTTTTTT. Amino acids: CASSGDFSDEKLFF.

V usage is TRBV27 and J usage is TRBJ2-2; D perhaps matches TRBD2 (6 bases). Germline values: CDR1 MNHEY, CDR2 SMNVEV (reference sequence). Deletions cut 0 bases from V and 6 bases from J, with 14 bases between. The CDR3 is 16 amino acids. The CDR3 sequence is CASSLSRAGRPGELFF. As DNA, the CDR3 is TGTGCCAGCAGTTTATCGAGGGCAGGGAGGCCCGGGGAGCTGTTTTTT.

This clone occurred once. CDR3 bases: TGTGCCAGCAGCGGTCCAGGGTTGAATGAAAAACTGTTTTTT. This encodes CASSGPGLNEKLFF. The rearrangement joins TRBV6-1 to TRBJ1-4; tentative D call: TRBD1 (5 bases). There are 14 residues in the CDR3. Germline V gene lookup returns CDR1 MNHNS and CDR2 SASEGT. V lost 6 bases and J lost 5, with 13 bases in between.

J is TRBJ1-2 and V is TRBV4-2, with D hard to call. Germline lookup yields CDR1 LGHNA and CDR2 YNFKEQ. CDR3 size: 16 residues. With 1 base removed from V and 7 bases from J, the gap between germline ends came to 19 bases. CDR3 bases: TGTGCCAGCAGCCAAGGGGAGGTGGCCGACTCTTCTGGCTACACCTTC. Protein: CASSQGEVADSSGYTF.

The chain combines TRBV7-9 with TRBJ1-1; no clear D gene. The V and J ends lost 2 bases and 5 bases respectively, with 12 bases between them. This CDR3 comprises 14 residues. Germline V lookup: CDR1 SEHNR, CDR2 FQNEAQ (reference sequence). The CDR3 here is CASSLQAGGTEAFF. CDR3 nucleotide sequence: TGTGCCAGCAGCTTACAGGCAGGAGGGACTGAAGCTTTCTTT. The variable domain in full, with the rest retrieved from reference TRBV7-9 and TRBJ1-1, is DTGVSQNPRHKITKRGQNVTFRCDPISEHNRLYWYRQTLGQGPEFLTYFQNEAQLEKSRLLSDRFSAERPKGSFSTLEIQRTEQGDSAMYLCASSLQAGGTEAFFGQGTRLTVV.

The chain combines TRBV18 with TRBJ2-3, with D perhaps TRBD1 (6 bases). The CDR3 loop spans 16 amino acids. V was trimmed by 0 bases and J by 1 base, leaving 11 bases between them. Germline lookup yields CDR1 KGHSH and CDR2 LQKENI. The CDR3 DNA reads as TGTGCCAGCTCACCACCGGCGGCAGGGGGCACAGATACGCAGTATTTT. Amino acids: CASSPPAAGGTDTQYF.

About this clone itself: The junction differs from germline at one of its ends, possibly a read error. The chain uses TRBV5-6 and TRBJ2-4; D perhaps matches TRBD1 (6 bases). Looked up from germline, CDR1 is SGHDT and CDR2 is YYEEEE. The CDR3 covers 12 residues. The CDR3: CATQGPKNSQYF. Written as DNA, the CDR3 is TGTGCCACACAGGGACCCAAAAACAGTCAGTACTTC.

This clone occurred a few times. Other nucleotide sequences in the sample specify the same CDR3. The chain couples TRBV6-5 to TRBJ2-7; 10 bases agree with TRBD2. The CDR3 has 14 residues. The germline CDR1 and CDR2 sequences are MNHEY and SVGAGI. The V segment lost 5 bases and the J segment 3 bases; nucleotides outside the gene matches: 4. CDR3 DNA: TGTGCCAGCAGTAAACTAGCGGGAAACTACGAGCAGTACTTC. This encodes CASSKLAGNYEQYF.

CDR3 DNA: TGTGCCAGCAAAAGGGAGACAGGTATCGCTGAAGCTTTCTTT. It codes for CASKRETGIAEAFF. The V and J genes are TRBV6-6 and TRBJ1-1, with D perhaps matching TRBD1 (6 bases). The CDR3 loop spans 14 amino acids. Trimming shortened V by 7 bases and J by 6 bases, and 18 bases separated the two germline ends. CDR1 is MNHNY and CDR2 is SVGAGI in the germline V gene (reference sequence).

The DNA for the CDR3 is TGTGCCAGCAGTTTAAAGGGCGGGAGGGCCTTCGAGCAGTACTTC. Protein product: CASSLKGGRAFEQYF. The gene calls are TRBV27 and TRBJ2-7; 9 nucleotides line up with TRBD2. The CDR3 spans 15 residues. Germline CDR1 and CDR2: MNHEY and SMNVEV (reference sequence). V was pared by 2 bases and J by 6 bases, with 8 bases of the junction left unmatched.

The V call is TRBV28, the J call TRBJ1-1; D remains unclear. V lost 5 bases, J lost 5 bases, and 12 bases lay in between. The CDR3 is 13 amino acids. Per germline, CDR1 MDHEN and CDR2 SYDVKM. CDR3 residues: CASSLGGRTEAFF. The CDR3 DNA follows: TGTGCCAGCAGTCTTGGCGGGAGGACTGAAGCTTTCTTT.

The chain recombines TRBV7-8 with TRBJ2-7; no firm D call. Trimming left V 2 bases short and J 2 bases short, with 13 bases between. The CDR3 is made up of 15 amino acids. Germline CDR1 is SGHVS and CDR2 is FQNEAQ. The CDR3 protein is CASSLKPGYTYEQYF. The CDR3 bases are TGTGCCAGCAGCTTAAAACCAGGCTACACCTACGAGCAGTACTTC.

This chain connects TRBV14 to TRBJ2-3; 9 bases line up with TRBD2. V lost 4 bases to trimming and J lost 3 bases; unmatched junction nucleotides: 5. CDR1 is SGHDN, CDR2 FVKESK, per germline. CDR3 size: 15 residues. The CDR3 DNA reads as TGTGCCAGCAGCCTAAAGCGGGAGGTTACAGATACGCAGTATTTT. Translated: CASSLKREVTDTQYF.

The genes are TRBV5-8 and TRBJ1-5, with 9 bases aligning to TRBD1. The junction had 8 bases not matched to a gene; V was cut back by 2 bases and J by 2 bases. This CDR3 is 17 amino acids long. Germline assignment: CDR1 SGHTS and CDR2 YDEGEE. DNA of the CDR3: TGTGCCAGCAGCTTCTTTACAGGGGGCGGGGGCAATCAGCCCCAGCATTTT. Protein product: CASSFFTGGGGNQPQHF. Combining the CDR3 with reference TRBV5-8 and TRBJ1-5 gives the whole variable domain EAGVTQSPTHLIKTRGQQATLRCSPISGHTSVYWYQQALGLGLQFLLWYDEGEERNRGNFPPRFSGRQFPNYSSELNVNALELEDSALYLCASSFFTGGGGNQPQHFGDGTRLSIL.

This sequence joins TRBV7-9 and TRBJ2-3; 14 bases are shared with TRBD2. The trim removed 1 base at V and 2 bases at J, leaving 5 bases unmatched. CDR1 and CDR2 (germline): SEHNR, FQNEAQ (reference sequence). CDR3 length equals 18 residues. CDR3 residues: CASSLGLAGGQITDTQYF. CDR3 sequence (DNA): TGTGCCAGCAGCTTAGGACTAGCGGGAGGGCAGATCACAGATACGCAGTATTTT.

The gene calls are TRBV7-8 and TRBJ2-3; maybe TRBD1 (6 bases). Looked up from germline, CDR1 is SGHVS and CDR2 is FQNEAQ. V lost 5 bases to trimming and J lost 0 bases, with 12 bases between them. The CDR3 totals 15 residues. The CDR3 DNA is TGTGCCAGCAGCGGAACAGGGAGAAGCACAGATACGCAGTATTTT. This sequence encodes CASSGTGRSTDTQYF. Using reference TRBV7-8 and TRBJ2-3 for the parts outside the CDR3, the full variable domain is GAGVSQSPRYKVAKRGQDVALRCDPISGHVSLFWYQQALGQGPEFLTYFQNEAQLDKSGLPSDRFFAERPEGSVSTLKIQRTQQEDSAVYLCASSGTGRSTDTQYFGPGTRLTVL.

The CDR3 sequence: CASSFGTGFTDTQYF. As DNA, the CDR3 is TGTGCCAGCAGCTTTGGGACAGGGTTTACAGATACGCAGTATTTT. The chain joins TRBV7-6 to TRBJ2-3, with 9 positions matching TRBD1. J lost 3 bases, V lost 3 bases, and 4 bases had no gene match. The CDR3 is made up of 15 amino acids. Germline V gene lookup returns CDR1 SGHVS and CDR2 FNYEAQ.

V gene TRBV7-2 combines with J gene TRBJ2-7; 9 nucleotides line up with TRBD1. Per germline, CDR1 SGHTA and CDR2 FQGNSA. The J segment lost 7 bases and the V segment lost 3 bases, leaving 4 bases of the junction unmatched. CDR3 length: 13 amino acids. CDR3 sequence reads: CASSLNRGREQYF. The DNA for the CDR3 is TGTGCCAGCAGCTTGAACAGGGGGCGGGAGCAGTACTTC.

This chain connects TRBV7-2 to TRBJ2-2; 10 bases are shared with TRBD2. Looked up from germline, CDR1 is SGHTA and CDR2 is FQGNSA. This CDR3 spans 17 amino acids. Unmatched junction bases numbered 9, after V lost 2 bases and J lost 6 bases. In nucleotides, the CDR3 is TGTGCCAGCAGCTTATTTGTGGCTAGCGGGAGCTCCGGGGAGCTGTTTTTT. This sequence encodes CASSLFVASGSSGELFF.

This clone has more than one count but fewer than ten. The chain recombines TRBV28 with TRBJ2-3; D gene unclear. The CDR3 is made up of 12 amino acids. Germline loops: CDR1 MDHEN, CDR2 SYDVKM. The V gene lost 7 bases and the J gene lost 5 bases, with 10 bases spanning the gap. CDR3 nucleotide sequence: TGTGCCAGCATCCAGGCTGGAGATACGCAGTATTTT. Translated: CASIQAGDTQYF.

V gene TRBV11-2 combines with J gene TRBJ1-1; 7 bases map to TRBD1. CDR1 SGHAT and CDR2 FQNNGV come from the germline V gene. This CDR3 has 12 amino acids. V lost 5 bases to trimming and J lost 6 bases; unmatched junction nucleotides: 3. The CDR3 spells CASSQGTAEAFF. The CDR3 nucleotides read TGTGCCAGCAGCCAAGGGACAGCTGAAGCTTTCTTT.

This sequence joins TRBV6-5 and TRBJ2-1; 8 bases map to TRBD2. The CDR3 contains 15 residues. In germline, CDR1 is MNHEY, CDR2 SVGAGI. The V gene end was trimmed by 7 bases and the J gene end by 7 bases; junction bases not matched to a gene: 12. CDR3 sequence: CASNDLAGRGNEQFF. The CDR3 region has the DNA TGTGCCAGCAACGACTTAGCGGGAAGGGGGAATGAGCAGTTCTTC.

The rearrangement joins TRBV19 to TRBJ2-7, with TRBD2 identical over 10 bases. The junction had 3 bases not matched to a gene; V was cut back by 2 bases and J by 2 bases. There are 15 residues in the CDR3. Germline CDR1 LNHDA, CDR2 SQIVND (reference sequence). This CDR3 is CASSIRLAGPYEQYF. DNA for the CDR3: TGTGCCAGTAGTATACGACTAGCGGGCCCCTACGAGCAGTACTTC.

The rearrangement links TRBV15 to TRBJ2-7; possibly TRBD1 for D (6 bases). The CDR3 consists of 14 residues. CDR1 and CDR2 (germline): LNHNV, YYDKDF (reference sequence). Between the trimmed V and J ends, which lost 3 bases and 4 bases, there was a span of 13 bases. Here the CDR3 reads CATSRNREPYEQYF. In DNA, the CDR3 is TGTGCCACCAGCAGGAACAGGGAGCCTTACGAGCAGTACTTC.

Of note for this clone: At one of its ends the junction is not consistent with the germline gene, which may arise from a read error. The chain joins TRBV4-1 to TRBJ2-6; tentative D call: TRBD1 (6 bases). The germline V gene has CDR1 MGHRA and CDR2 YSYEKL. The CDR3 runs 17 residues. CDR3 loop: CASSQGPQGSGANGLTF. Written as DNA, the CDR3 is TGCGCCAGCAGCCAAGGTCCACAGGGCTCTGGGGCCAACGGCCTGACTTTC.